Listed here are 30 T cell receptor beta chains from one sample, sequenced in a study of blood T cell repertoires in COVID-19. Profiled with immunoSEQ multiplex PCR; TCRdb holds only in-frame clones, not every one. The table has 150,000 or so clones, about 87% seen once; the top ten hold roughly 25%. The specimen was peripheral blood. The origin of the receptors is a man in his fifties or sixties with acute or convalescent COVID-19.

This chain connects TRBV19 to TRBJ1-4, with D possibly matching TRBD1 (6 bases). V was shortened by 7 bases and J by 7 bases, with 16 bases between the two germline ends. The germline V gene has CDR1 LNHDA and CDR2 SQIVND (reference sequence). The CDR3 runs to 14 residues. The CDR3 region is CASTPLRTAEKLFF. Written as DNA, the CDR3 is TGTGCCAGTACCCCCCTCCGGACAGCTGAAAAACTGTTTTTT.

V is TRBV12-5 and J is TRBJ2-1; D unclear. Trimming pared 2 bases from V and 3 bases from J, leaving 5 bases between. The length of the CDR3 is 13 residues. The V gene's germline CDR1 is LGHNT and CDR2 FRNRAP. The CDR3 loop is CASGLRGYNEQFF. The DNA of the CDR3 is TGTGCTAGTGGTTTGAGAGGCTACAATGAGCAGTTCTTC.

This clone has only a few counts. This chain connects TRBV19 to TRBJ2-3; D may be TRBD2 (7 bases). CDR3 length: 14 residues. Germline-derived CDR1 and CDR2 are LNHDA and SQIVND (reference sequence). With 3 bases removed from V and 2 bases from J, the gap between germline ends came to 9 bases. The CDR3 is CASSIGGHTDTQYF. The CDR3 bases are TGTGCCAGTAGTATCGGGGGGCACACAGATACGCAGTATTTT. The complete variable domain, with remaining parts taken from reference TRBV19 and TRBJ2-3, reads DGGITQSPKYLFRKEGQNVTLSCEQNLNHDAMYWYRQDPGQGLRLIYYSQIVNDFQKGDIAEGYSVSREKKESFPLTVTSAQKNPTAFYLCASSIGGHTDTQYFGPGTRLTVL.

This clone was counted between two and nine times. The genes are TRBV10-1 and TRBJ1-1; a weak D match, TRBD1 (6 bases). CDR3 length: 12 amino acids. Germline V lookup: CDR1 WNHNN, CDR2 SYGVQD (reference sequence). The V end lost 8 bases, the J end lost 7 bases, and 14 bases lay between the germline ends. CDR3 region: CASRPGEGEAFF. CDR3 bases: TGCGCCAGCCGTCCAGGGGAAGGTGAAGCTTTCTTT.

The V call is TRBV6-2 or TRBV6-3, the J call TRBJ2-7, with D possibly matching TRBD2 (6 bases). Per germline, CDR1 MNHEY and CDR2 SVGEGT. Trimming removed 6 bases at V and 1 base at J, with 16 bases between. The CDR3 has 15 residues. CDR3: CASSSRGGYSYEQYF. CDR3 nucleotide sequence: TGTGCCAGCAGCTCCCGTGGAGGGTATTCCTACGAGCAGTACTTC.

This clone was recorded only once. The gene calls are TRBV11-3 and TRBJ2-3; the match to TRBD1 covers 11 bases. V was clipped by 4 bases and J by 1 base; unmatched bases: 4. From germline, CDR1 is SGHNT and CDR2 YENEEA. This CDR3 comprises 16 residues. The CDR3 spells CASSSRTGGGTDTQYF. CDR3 coding DNA: TGTGCCAGCAGCTCACGGACAGGGGGCGGCACAGATACGCAGTATTTT.

The chain has TRBV30 and TRBJ1-1, with D unresolved. The CDR3 loop spans 13 amino acids. The germline V and J ends were trimmed by 2 bases and 1 base, with 8 bases remaining between them. Germline V gene lookup returns CDR1 GTSNPN and CDR2 SVGIG (reference sequence). The CDR3 DNA is TGTGCCTGGAGTTTCTCCCGGAACACTGAAGCTTTCTTT. Its protein product is CAWSFSRNTEAFF. Full variable domain (rest looked up from reference TRBV30 and TRBJ1-1): SQTIHQWPATLVQPVGSPLSLECTVEGTSNPNLYWYRQAAGRGLQLLFYSVGIGQISSEVPQNLSASRPQDRQFILSSKKLLLSDSGFYLCAWSFSRNTEAFFGQGTRLTVV.

The CDR3 region is CASSPTGNTEAFF. CDR3 DNA: TGTGCCAGCAGCCCTACAGGGAACACTGAAGCTTTCTTT. The J gene is TRBJ1-1, the V gene TRBV7-3; weak D call: TRBD1 (5 bases). The CDR3 runs to 13 residues. The V gene lost 5 bases and the J gene lost 1 base, with 8 bases spanning the gap. Germline-derived CDR1 and CDR2 are SGHTA and FQGTGA. The full variable domain, its missing parts supplied by reference TRBV7-3 and TRBJ1-1, is GAGVSQTPSNKVTEKGKYVELRCDPISGHTALYWYRQSLGQGPEFLIYFQGTGAADDSGLPNDRFFAVRPEGSVSTLKIQRTERGDSAVYLCASSPTGNTEAFFGQGTRLTVV.

The V call is TRBV18, the J call TRBJ1-4, with D perhaps TRBD1 (6 bases). From germline, CDR1 is KGHSH and CDR2 LQKENI. This CDR3 has 14 residues. V was clipped by 3 bases and J by 7 bases, with 12 bases between them. In DNA, the CDR3 is TGTGCCAGCTCACCGGACAGTTCTTTTGAAAAACTGTTTTTT. This codes for CASSPDSSFEKLFF.

The rearrangement joins TRBV2 to TRBJ2-3; 8 bases agree with TRBD2. V gave up 8 bases and J gave up 2 bases; unmatched junction bases: 6. Germline values: CDR1 SNHLY, CDR2 FYNNEI. CDR3 size: 14 residues. The CDR3 sequence is CASLLAEPTDTQYF. CDR3 coding DNA: TGTGCCAGCCTACTAGCGGAACCCACAGATACGCAGTATTTT.

The gene calls are TRBV4-2 and TRBJ1-1, with unresolved D. V was clipped by 0 bases and J by 1 base, with 9 bases between them. Germline values: CDR1 LGHNA, CDR2 YNFKEQ. The CDR3 extends over 15 amino acids. The CDR3 DNA reads as TGTGCCAGCAGCCAAGATCGTCGGGGGAACACTGAAGCTTTCTTT. Translation gives CASSQDRRGNTEAFF.

The chain combines TRBV6-5 with TRBJ1-4; 9 positions match TRBD1. CDR1 is MNHEY, CDR2 SVGAGI, per germline. The CDR3 has 14 amino acids. V lost 4 bases, J lost 5 bases, and 2 bases stayed unmatched. The CDR3 loop reads CASSWTGDNEKLFF. CDR3 nucleotide sequence: TGTGCCAGCAGTTGGACAGGGGACAATGAAAAACTGTTTTTT.

This chain joins TRBV7-2 and TRBJ2-7; D is unresolved. CDR3 length: 13 residues. V was cut by 1 base and J by 3 bases, with 7 bases left in between. Germline V gene lookup returns CDR1 SGHTA and CDR2 FQGNSA. The chain's CDR3 is CASSLGPYYEQYF. The CDR3 bases are TGTGCCAGCAGCTTAGGGCCATACTACGAGCAGTACTTC.

CDR3 sequence: CASRKTTGFATNEKLFF. Written as DNA, the CDR3 is TGTGCCAGCAGGAAAACTACAGGGTTTGCAACTAATGAAAAACTGTTTTTT. J is TRBJ1-4 and V is TRBV2; D might be TRBD1 (6 bases). The germline CDR1 and CDR2 sequences are SNHLY and FYNNEI. This CDR3 has 17 residues. V was trimmed by 6 bases and J by 0 bases, leaving 17 bases between them.

The CDR3 DNA sequence: TGCGCCAGCAGCTTGGTGAGCGGTTCCACAGATACGCAGTATTTT. Its protein product is CASSLVSGSTDTQYF. The V gene is TRBV5-1, the J gene TRBJ2-3; D is perhaps TRBD2 (5 bases). The V end was cut by 0 bases, the J end by 2 bases, with 10 bases between. The CDR3 extends over 15 amino acids. CDR1 and CDR2 from the germline V gene are SGHRS and YFSETQ. The variable domain in full, with the rest retrieved from reference TRBV5-1 and TRBJ2-3, is KAGVTQTPRYLIKTRGQQVTLSCSPISGHRSVSWYQQTPGQGLQFLFEYFSETQRNKGNFPGRFSGRQFSNSRSEMNVSTLELGDSALYLCASSLVSGSTDTQYFGPGTRLTVL.

This clone was counted a single time. This chain connects TRBV7-2 to TRBJ1-6; D possibly corresponds to TRBD1 (5 bases). The CDR3 covers 16 residues. V was trimmed by 3 bases and J by 5 bases, leaving 14 bases between them. The germline gives CDR1 SGHTA, CDR2 FQGNSA. The CDR3 coding sequence is TGTGCCAGCAGCTTGGAAGGGGCTCTGGATAATTCACCCCTCCACTTT. This sequence encodes CASSLEGALDNSPLHF.

The V and J genes are TRBV7-9 and TRBJ2-4; TRBD1 agrees at 10 bases. Germline CDR1 and CDR2: SEHNR and FQNEAQ (reference sequence). J was trimmed by 6 bases and V by 4 bases; bases with no gene match: 3. CDR3 length: 14 amino acids. The CDR3 reads CASSSRDRGNIQYF. CDR3 DNA sequence: TGTGCCAGCAGCTCCCGGGACAGGGGAAACATTCAGTACTTC.

The sample holds one count of this clone. This rearrangement joins TRBV2 to TRBJ2-4; D is unresolved. With 0 bases removed from V and 6 bases from J, the gap between germline ends came to 3 bases. This CDR3 is built from 12 residues. Germline V gene data show CDR1 as SNHLY and CDR2 as FYNNEI. Here the CDR3 DNA reads TGTGCCAGCAGTGAAGCCGGAAACATTCAGTACTTC. This gives the protein CASSEAGNIQYF. Filled out from reference TRBV2 and TRBJ2-4, the complete variable domain reads EPEVTQTPSHQVTQMGQEVILRCVPISNHLYFYWYRQILGQKVEFLVSFYNNEISEKSEIFDDQFSVERPDGSNFTLKIRSTKLEDSAMYFCASSEAGNIQYFGAGTRLSVL.

The V and J genes are TRBV29-1 and TRBJ2-3; D ambiguous. V gave up 2 bases and J gave up 3 bases, with 9 bases separating them. CDR1 and CDR2 from the germline V gene are SQVTM and ANQGSEA. The CDR3 is 13 amino acids. This chain's CDR3 is CSVEPSSTDTQYF. CDR3 coding DNA: TGCAGCGTTGAACCGTCTAGTACAGATACGCAGTATTTT.

The V and J genes are TRBV14 and TRBJ2-1; 14 bases fit TRBD2. The CDR3 is 18 residues long. From germline, CDR1 is SGHDN and CDR2 FVKESK. J lost 7 bases, V lost 0 bases, and 8 bases had no gene match. The CDR3: CASSQDPTSGGVLNEQFF. CDR3 in DNA: TGTGCCAGCAGCCAAGACCCGACTAGCGGGGGGGTGTTGAATGAGCAGTTCTTC.

The chain is built from TRBV7-2 and TRBJ1-1; 9 bases match TRBD1. V lost 1 base and J lost 4; bases outside the gene matches: 4. Germline V gene lookup returns CDR1 SGHTA and CDR2 FQGNSA. This CDR3 comprises 15 residues. The CDR3 here is CASSLGDRDGTEAFF. The CDR3 DNA reads as TGTGCCAGCAGCTTAGGGGACAGGGATGGCACTGAAGCTTTCTTT.

The V call is TRBV6-6, the J call TRBJ2-7; 11 nucleotides line up with TRBD1. This CDR3 region has 16 residues. V dropped 5 bases and J dropped 0; count of bases not matched to a gene: 6. Germline V lookup: CDR1 MNHNY, CDR2 SVGAGI (reference sequence). The CDR3 coding sequence is TGTGCCAGCAGTCCCCGAGGACAGGGGGCCTCCTACGAGCAGTACGTC. Protein product: CASSPRGQGASYEQYV.

This clone was recorded once. The V and J genes are TRBV27 and TRBJ1-2; D perhaps matches TRBD1 (5 bases). This CDR3 is 15 amino acids long. The ends were cut back, 7 bases at V and 5 bases at J, with 20 bases in the middle. CDR1 and CDR2 from the germline V gene are MNHEY and SMNVEV (reference sequence). The CDR3 DNA sequence: TGTGCCAGCACCCTATTAAGGAGGGGCGGGTATGGCTACACCTTC. Protein sequence: CASTLLRRGGYGYTF.

This chain connects TRBV9 to TRBJ1-2; maybe TRBD1 (6 bases). Germline CDR1 is SGDLS and CDR2 is YYNGEE. This CDR3 is built from 15 residues. Trimming took off 4 bases at V and 3 bases at J, with 16 bases between the two ends. Here the CDR3 reads CASSPGGGADYGYTF. The CDR3 bases are TGTGCCAGCAGCCCCGGTGGGGGGGCGGACTATGGCTACACCTTC.

Comments on this clone: The same CDR3 arises from other DNA sequences in this sample as well. The V gene is TRBV11-2, the J gene TRBJ2-3; D not resolved. The CDR3 has 15 residues. V lost 0 bases and J lost 0, with 7 bases in between. CDR1 is SGHAT and CDR2 is FQNNGV in the germline V gene. The CDR3 reads CASSLDRASTDTQYF. CDR3 nucleotide sequence: TGTGCCAGCAGCTTAGACCGAGCTAGCACAGATACGCAGTATTTT. Looking up the rest from reference TRBV11-2 and TRBJ2-3 gives the full variable domain: EAGVAQSPRYKIIEKRQSVAFWCNPISGHATLYWYQQILGQGPKLLIQFQNNGVVDDSQLPKDRFSAERLKGVDSTLKIQPAKLEDSAVYLCASSLDRASTDTQYFGPGTRLTVL.

The chain combines TRBV5-1 with TRBJ1-2; D is ambiguous. Germline V gene sequence: CDR1 SGHRS, CDR2 YFSETQ. V was clipped by 0 bases and J by 4 bases, with 10 bases between them. CDR3 length equals 14 residues. CDR3 nucleotides: TGCGCCAGCAGCTTGGTTGACATAACCTATGGCTACACCTTC. Protein sequence: CASSLVDITYGYTF.

The rearrangement links TRBV27 to TRBJ2-1; TRBD1 matches 11 bases. Germline-derived CDR1 and CDR2 are MNHEY and SMNVEV (reference sequence). CDR3 size: 15 residues. The junction had 3 bases not matched to a gene; V was cut back by 5 bases and J by 3 bases. The CDR3 spells CASSPGTGGYNEQFF. The CDR3 coding sequence is TGTGCCAGCAGTCCGGGGACAGGGGGCTACAATGAGCAGTTCTTC.

This clone was seen just once. This chain links TRBV4-1 with TRBJ1-5; TRBD1 aligns across 8 bases. The CDR3 consists of 18 residues. Trimming at V came to 0 bases and at J to 0 bases, leaving 7 bases not matched to a gene. CDR1 is MGHRA, CDR2 YSYEKL, per germline. Here the CDR3 reads CASSQEGAGGFSNQPQHF. CDR3 DNA sequence: TGCGCCAGCAGCCAAGAAGGGGCAGGGGGCTTTAGCAATCAGCCCCAGCATTTT.

The CDR3 sequence: CASCDRVTYEQYF. CDR3 sequence (DNA): TGTGCCAGCTGCGACAGGGTCACCTACGAGCAGTACTTC. This sequence joins TRBV18 and TRBJ2-7; 7 bases are a match to TRBD1. Germline CDR1 and CDR2: KGHSH and LQKENI. Trimming removed 7 bases from V and 2 bases from J; junction bases left unmatched: 5. This CDR3 contains 13 residues. Supplemented by reference TRBV18 and TRBJ2-7, the full variable domain reads NAGVMQNPRHLVRRRGQEARLRCSPMKGHSHVYWYRQLPEEGLKFMVYLQKENIIDESGMPKERFSAEFPKEGPSILRIQQVVRGDSAAYFCASCDRVTYEQYFGPGTRLTVT.

Here the CDR3 DNA reads TGTGCCAGCAGCGTTGAAACACAGGACACCATATATTTT. Protein product: CASSVETQDTIYF. This chain uses TRBV9 with TRBJ1-3; D possibly corresponds to TRBD1 (5 bases). V was trimmed by 2 bases and J by 8 bases, leaving 11 bases between them. In germline, CDR1 is SGDLS, CDR2 YYNGEE. CDR3 length equals 13 residues. Full variable domain (outside the CDR3, taken from reference TRBV9 and TRBJ1-3): DSGVTQTPKHLITATGQRVTLRCSPRSGDLSVYWYQQSLDQGLQFLIQYYNGEERAKGNILERFSAQQFPDLHSELNLSSLELGDSALYFCASSVETQDTIYFGEGSWLTVV.